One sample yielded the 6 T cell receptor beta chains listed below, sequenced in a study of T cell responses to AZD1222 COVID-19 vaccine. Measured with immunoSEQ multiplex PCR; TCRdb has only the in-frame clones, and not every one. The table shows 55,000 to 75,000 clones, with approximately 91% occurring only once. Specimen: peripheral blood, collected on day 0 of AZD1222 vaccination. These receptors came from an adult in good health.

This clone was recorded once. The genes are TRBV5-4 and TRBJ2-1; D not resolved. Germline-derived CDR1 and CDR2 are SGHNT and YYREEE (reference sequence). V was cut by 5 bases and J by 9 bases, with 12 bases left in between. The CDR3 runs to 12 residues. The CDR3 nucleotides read TGTGCCAGCAGTGATCGGACGGGTGAGCAGTTCTTC. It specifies CASSDRTGEQFF.

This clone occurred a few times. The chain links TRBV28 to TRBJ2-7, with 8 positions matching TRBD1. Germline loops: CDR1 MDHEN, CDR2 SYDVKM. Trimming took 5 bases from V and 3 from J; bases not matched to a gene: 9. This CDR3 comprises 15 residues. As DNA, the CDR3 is TGTGCCAGCAGTATCGGGACAGGTCTTTTCTACGAGCAGTACTTC. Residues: CASSIGTGLFYEQYF.

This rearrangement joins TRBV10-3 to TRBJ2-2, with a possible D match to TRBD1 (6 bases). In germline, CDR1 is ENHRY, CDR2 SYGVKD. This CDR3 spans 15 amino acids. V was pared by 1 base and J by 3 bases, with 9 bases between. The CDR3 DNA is TGTGCCATCAGTGAGTTACAGGGAGACACCGGGGAGCTGTTTTTT. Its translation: CAISELQGDTGELFF.

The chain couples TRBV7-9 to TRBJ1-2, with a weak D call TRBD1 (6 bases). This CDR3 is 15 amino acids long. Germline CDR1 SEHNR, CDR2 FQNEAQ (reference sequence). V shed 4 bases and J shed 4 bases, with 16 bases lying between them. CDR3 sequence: CASSSQGQLPYGYTF. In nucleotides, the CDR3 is TGTGCCAGCAGCTCACAAGGACAGCTCCCCTATGGCTACACCTTC.

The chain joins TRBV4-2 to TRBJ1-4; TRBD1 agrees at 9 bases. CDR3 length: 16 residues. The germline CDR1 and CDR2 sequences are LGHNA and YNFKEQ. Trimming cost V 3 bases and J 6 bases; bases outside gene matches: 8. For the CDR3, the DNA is TGTGCCAGCAGCCAGTCGGGGACAGGGCTTGATGAAAAACTGTTTTTT. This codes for CASSQSGTGLDEKLFF.

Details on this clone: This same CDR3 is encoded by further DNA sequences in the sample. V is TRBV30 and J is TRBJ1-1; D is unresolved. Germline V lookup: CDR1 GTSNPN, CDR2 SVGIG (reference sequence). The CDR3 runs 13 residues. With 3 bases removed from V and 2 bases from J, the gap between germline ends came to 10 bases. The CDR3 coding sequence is TGTGCCTGGAGAACCGGGCCAAACACTGAAGCTTTCTTT. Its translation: CAWRTGPNTEAFF.